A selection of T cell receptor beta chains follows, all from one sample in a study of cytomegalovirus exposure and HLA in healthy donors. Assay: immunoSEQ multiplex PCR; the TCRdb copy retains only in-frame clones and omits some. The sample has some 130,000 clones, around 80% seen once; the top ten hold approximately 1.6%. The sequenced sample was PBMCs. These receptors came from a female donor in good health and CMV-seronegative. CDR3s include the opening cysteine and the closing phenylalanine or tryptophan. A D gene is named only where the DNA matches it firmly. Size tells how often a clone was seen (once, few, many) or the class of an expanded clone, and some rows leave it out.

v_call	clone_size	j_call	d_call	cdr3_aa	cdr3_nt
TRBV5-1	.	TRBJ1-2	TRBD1	CASSPRDREPRNGYTF	TGCGCCAGCAGCCCAAGGGACAGGGAGCCCCGGAATGGCTACACCTTC
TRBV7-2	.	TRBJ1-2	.	CASSLGGGYGYTF	TGTGCCAGCAGCTTAGGGGGGGGTTATGGCTACACCTTC
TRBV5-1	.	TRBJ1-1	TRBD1	CASKLTGGTEAFF	TGCGCCAGCAAGTTGACAGGGGGCACTGAAGCTTTCTTT
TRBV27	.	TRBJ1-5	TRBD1	CASSYRGGEPQHF	TGTGCCAGCAGTTACAGGGGGGGAGAGCCCCAGCATTTT
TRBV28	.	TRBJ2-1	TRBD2	CASLGLAGAYNEQFF	TGTGCCAGCCTTGGACTAGCGGGGGCCTACAATGAGCAGTTCTTC
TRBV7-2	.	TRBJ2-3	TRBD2	CASSPVWREGSDTQYF	TGTGCCAGCAGCCCCGTGTGGCGGGAGGGCTCAGATACGCAGTATTTT
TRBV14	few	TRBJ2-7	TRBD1	CASSHPGTGSDEQYF	TGTGCCAGCAGCCACCCCGGGACAGGGAGCGACGAGCAGTACTTC
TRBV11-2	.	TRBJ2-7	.	CANSSSPPGSRYEQYF	TGTGCCAACAGCTCCTCCCCCCCCGGGAGTCGCTACGAGCAGTACTTC
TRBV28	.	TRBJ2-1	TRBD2	CASSFLTSGRDEQFF	TGTGCCAGCAGTTTTTTGACTAGCGGGAGGGATGAGCAGTTCTTC
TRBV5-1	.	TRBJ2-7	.	CASNRGGQQYEQYF	TGCGCCAGCAACCGGGGGGGACAGCAATACGAGCAGTACTTC
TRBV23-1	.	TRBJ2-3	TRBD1	CASSHPTGKPSTDTQYF	TGCGCCAGCAGTCACCCGACAGGGAAGCCTAGCACAGATACGCAGTATTTT
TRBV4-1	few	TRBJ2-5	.	CASSQPTGSPETQYF	TGCGCCAGCAGCCAACCCACAGGGTCCCCAGAGACCCAGTACTTC
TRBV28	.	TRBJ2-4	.	CASSSLAKNIQYF	TGTGCCAGCTCCTCCTTAGCCAAAAACATTCAGTACTTC
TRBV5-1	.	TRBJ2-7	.	CASSSQGPGLTPVGQYF	TGCGCCAGCAGCTCTCAAGGACCGGGACTCACACCGGTAGGGCAGTACTTC
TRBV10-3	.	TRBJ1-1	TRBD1	CAISADREFLTEAFF	TGTGCCATCAGCGCGGACAGGGAGTTTCTAACTGAAGCTTTCTTT
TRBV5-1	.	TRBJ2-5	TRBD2	CASSSVAGGPGETQYF	TGCGCCAGCAGCTCTGTAGCGGGAGGGCCGGGGGAGACCCAGTACTTC
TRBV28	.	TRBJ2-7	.	CASSFAGTSLYEQYF	TGTGCCAGCAGTTTTGCCGGGACTTCTCTCTACGAGCAGTACTTC
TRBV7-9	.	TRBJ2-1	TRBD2	CSSSLGSSGGSSYNEQFF	TGTTCCAGCAGCTTAGGTTCAAGCGGGGGAAGCTCCTACAATGAGCAGTTCTTC
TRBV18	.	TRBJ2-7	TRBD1	CASSPSGTVLSYEQYF	TGTGCCAGCTCACCCTCCGGGACAGTACTCTCCTACGAGCAGTACTTC
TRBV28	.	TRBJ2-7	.	CASSFSPGSYEQYF	TGTGCCAGCAGTTTTTCACCGGGTTCGTACGAGCAGTACTTC
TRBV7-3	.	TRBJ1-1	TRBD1	CASSPRDRVTEAFF	TGTGCCAGCAGCCCCCGCGACAGGGTAACTGAAGCTTTCTTT
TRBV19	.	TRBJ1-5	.	CASSIREGPQHF	TGTGCCAGTAGTATCAGGGAAGGACCCCAGCATTTT
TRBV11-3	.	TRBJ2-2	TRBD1	CASSFRRGGQKITGELFF	TGTGCCAGCAGCTTTCGCCGAGGGGGACAGAAGATCACCGGGGAGCTGTTTTTT
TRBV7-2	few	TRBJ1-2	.	CASSSQQGQRLFGGYTF	TGTGCCAGCAGCTCGCAACAGGGTCAACGGCTATTTGGTGGCTACACCTTC
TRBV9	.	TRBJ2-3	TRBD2	CASSVGGSGTDTQYF	TGTGCCAGCAGCGTCGGCGGTAGCGGGACAGATACGCAGTATTTT
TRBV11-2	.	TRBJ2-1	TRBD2	CASSPGLAPLEGHEQFF	TGTGCCAGCAGCCCTGGACTAGCCCCCCTTGAGGGCCATGAGCAGTTCTTC
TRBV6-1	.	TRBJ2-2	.	CASSGVVGGETGELFF	TGTGCCAGCAGTGGCGTAGTGGGAGGTGAAACCGGGGAGCTGTTTTTT
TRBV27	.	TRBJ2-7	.	CASSSERSSYEQYF	TGTGCCAGCAGTTCCGAGAGGAGCTCCTACGAGCAGTACTTC
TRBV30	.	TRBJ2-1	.	CAWSVQVNEQFF	TGTGCCTGGAGTGTTCAGGTCAATGAGCAGTTCTTC
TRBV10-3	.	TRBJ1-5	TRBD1	CALGQAAGQPQHF	TGTGCCCTTGGACAGGCGGCCGGTCAGCCCCAGCATTTT
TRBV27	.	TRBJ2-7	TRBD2	CASSLAGPYEQYF	TGTGCCAGCAGCCTAGCGGGCCCCTACGAGCAGTACTTC
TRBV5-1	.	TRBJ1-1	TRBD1	CASSLPTGENTEAFF	TGCGCCAGCAGCTTACCCACAGGGGAGAACACTGAAGCTTTCTTT
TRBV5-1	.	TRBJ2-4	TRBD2	CASSLTLAGLAKNIQYF	TGCGCCAGCAGCTTGACACTAGCGGGGCTAGCCAAAAACATTCAGTACTTC
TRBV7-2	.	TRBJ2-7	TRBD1	CASSFGDRGYEQYF	TGTGCCAGCAGCTTTGGGGACAGGGGATACGAGCAGTACTTC
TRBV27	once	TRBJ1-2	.	CASSTSVSASYGYTF	TGTGCCAGCAGTACCAGCGTCAGCGCATCGTATGGCTACACCTTC
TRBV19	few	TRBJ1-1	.	CASSIDQTGPNTEAFF	TGTGCCAGTAGTATAGATCAAACAGGTCCGAACACTGAAGCTTTCTTT
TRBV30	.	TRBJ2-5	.	CAWSVKGGGETQYF	TGTGCCTGGAGTGTGAAAGGAGGCGGGGAGACCCAGTACTTC
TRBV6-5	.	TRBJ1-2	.	CASSYSEAYGYTF	TGTGCCAGCAGTTACTCGGAGGCCTATGGCTACACCTTC